A selection of T cell receptor beta chains follows, all from one sample in a study of blood T cell repertoires in COVID-19. Profiled with immunoSEQ multiplex PCR; TCRdb holds only in-frame clones, not every one. Of about 190,000 clones listed, around 85% are singletons. The sequenced material came from peripheral blood. The origin of the receptors is an older man with active or convalescent COVID-19. The CDR3 runs from the conserved cysteine through the conserved F or W. The D gene is left open where the match is weak. The size of a clone is reported for some rows only, either as once, few or many, or as a class for expanded clones.

j_call	v_call	d_call	clone_size	cdr3_nt	cdr3_aa
TRBJ2-7	TRBV7-2	NA	NA	TGTGCCAGCAGCTTCCGGCCAGGGGGAGGTCGGGACGAGCAGTACTTC	CASSFRPGGGRDEQYF
TRBJ2-3	TRBV5-1	NA	once	TGCGCCAGCAGCCCTCCCTGGACAGGCACAGATACGCAGTATTTT	CASSPPWTGTDTQYF
TRBJ1-2	TRBV21-1	NA	few	TGTGCCAGCAGCAACCGGGGTTGGAACTATGGCTACACCTTC	CASSNRGWNYGYTF
TRBJ2-2	TRBV19	NA	NA	TGTGCCAGTAGTATAGTCAGGACCGGGGAGCTGTTTTTT	CASSIVRTGELFF
TRBJ2-7	TRBV20-1	NA	NA	TGCAGTGCTAGAATCACGGTCGAGCAGTACTTC	CSARITVEQYF
TRBJ2-5	TRBV7-9	NA	NA	TGTGCCAGCAGCTTATTCCTCCAGACCCAGTACTTC	CASSLFLQTQYF
TRBJ2-1	TRBV19	NA	NA	TGTGCCAGTAGTATCCAGGCGGGAAACTACAATGAGCAGTTCTTC	CASSIQAGNYNEQFF
TRBJ2-7	TRBV11-3	TRBD1	NA	TGTGCCAGCAGCTTCGGGACAGGGATCCTCTACGAGCAGTACTTC	CASSFGTGILYEQYF
TRBJ1-6	TRBV7-6	NA	NA	TGTGCCAGCAGACCCGAACTTAATTCACCCCTCCACTTT	CASRPELNSPLHF
TRBJ1-4	TRBV6-5	TRBD1	once	TGTGCCAGCAGGTCCCAAGGGGGCAGGGAAAAACTGTTTTTT	CASRSQGGREKLFF